This T cell receptor beta chain is from a study of cytomegalovirus exposure and HLA in healthy donors. General study results and limits: TCR beta sequences reportedly predicted most subjects' HLA-A and HLA-B alleles accurately. An apparent linkage of common viral pathogens to several of the most significant clusters emerged in a later analysis. In a later analysis, TCR beta V- and J-gene trimming was associated with a missense DCLRE1C variant. In a later analysis, HLA-C alleles had the fewest associated TCRs, DRB1 alleles the most.

The CDR3 spans 14 amino acids, including both terminal residues. Regarding this clone: What it recognizes is unknown. The DNA is left out, because the CDR3 cannot be placed on it with certainty; the CDR3 is given as TCRdb lists it.

Use of 60 Vbeta and 13 Jbeta primers characterized the PCR. Produced via immunoSEQ multiplex PCR; TCRdb's table is partial and in-frame only. The table lists about 100,000 clones, roughly three quarters of them singletons. The rearrangement joins TRBV21-1 to TRBJ1-1; the D call of TRBD1 is as the table states it, not checked on the DNA. TRBV21-1 has pseudogene status. The TCR comes from a female donor in good health and CMV-seropositive. The sequenced sample was PBMCs. This CDR3 is CASSKVGTGSEAFF.